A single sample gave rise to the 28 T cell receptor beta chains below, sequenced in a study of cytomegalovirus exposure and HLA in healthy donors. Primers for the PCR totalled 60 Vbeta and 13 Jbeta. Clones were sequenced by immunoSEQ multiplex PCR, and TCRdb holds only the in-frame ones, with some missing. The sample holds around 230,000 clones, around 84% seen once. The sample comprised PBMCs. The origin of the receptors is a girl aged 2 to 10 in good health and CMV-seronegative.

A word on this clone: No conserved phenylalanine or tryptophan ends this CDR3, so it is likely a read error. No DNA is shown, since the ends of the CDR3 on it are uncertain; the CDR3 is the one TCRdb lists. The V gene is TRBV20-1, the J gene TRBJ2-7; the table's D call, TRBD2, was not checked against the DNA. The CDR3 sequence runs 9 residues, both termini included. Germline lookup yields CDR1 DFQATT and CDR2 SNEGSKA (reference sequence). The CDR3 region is CSDDSGRFS.

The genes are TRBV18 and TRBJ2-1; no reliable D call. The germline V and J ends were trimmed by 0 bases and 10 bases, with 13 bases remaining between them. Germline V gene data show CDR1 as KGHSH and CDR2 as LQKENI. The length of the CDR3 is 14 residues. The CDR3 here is CASSPPSESWEQFF. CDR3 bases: TGTGCCAGCTCACCACCGTCGGAGTCATGGGAGCAGTTCTTC.

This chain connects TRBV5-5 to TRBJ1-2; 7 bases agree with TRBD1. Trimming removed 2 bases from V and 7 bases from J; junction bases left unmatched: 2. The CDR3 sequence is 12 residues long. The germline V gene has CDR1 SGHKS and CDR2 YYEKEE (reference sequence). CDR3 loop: CASSLGTAGYTF. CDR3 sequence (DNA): TGTGCCAGCAGCTTAGGGACAGCTGGCTACACCTTC. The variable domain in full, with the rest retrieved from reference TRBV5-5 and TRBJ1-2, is DAGVTQSPTHLIKTRGQQVTLRCSPISGHKSVSWYQQVLGQGPQFIFQYYEKEERGRGNFPDRFSARQFPNYSSELNVNALLLGDSALYLCASSLGTAGYTFGSGTRLTVV.

The CDR3 bases are TGTGCCAGCACCCCTCTATCGACAGGGTACGGCTACACCTTC. Its translation: CASTPLSTGYGYTF. This rearrangement joins TRBV9 to TRBJ1-2; 7 bases line up with TRBD1. The germline gives CDR1 SGDLS, CDR2 YYNGEE. The CDR3 runs to 14 residues. V was pared by 6 bases and J by 8 bases, with 13 bases of the junction left unmatched.

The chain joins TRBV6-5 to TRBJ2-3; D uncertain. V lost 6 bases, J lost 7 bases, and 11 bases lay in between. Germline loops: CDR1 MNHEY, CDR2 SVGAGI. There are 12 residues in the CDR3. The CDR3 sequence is CASSPLGNTQYF. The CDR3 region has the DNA TGTGCCAGCAGCCCGCTTGGCAATACGCAGTATTTT.

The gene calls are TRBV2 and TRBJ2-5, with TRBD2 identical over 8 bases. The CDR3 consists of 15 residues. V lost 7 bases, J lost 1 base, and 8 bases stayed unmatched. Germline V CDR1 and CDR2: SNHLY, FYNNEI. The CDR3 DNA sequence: TGTGCCAGCAATGGCCCAGCGGGGGCCCAAGAGACCCAGTACTTC. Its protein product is CASNGPAGAQETQYF.

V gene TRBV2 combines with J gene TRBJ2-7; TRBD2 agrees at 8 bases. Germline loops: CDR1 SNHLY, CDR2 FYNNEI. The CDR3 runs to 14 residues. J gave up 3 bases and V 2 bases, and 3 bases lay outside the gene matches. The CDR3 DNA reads TGTGCCAGCAGTGAAACCGGGACTAGCTACGAGCAGTACTTC. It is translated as CASSETGTSYEQYF. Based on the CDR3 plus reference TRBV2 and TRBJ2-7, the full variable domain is EPEVTQTPSHQVTQMGQEVILRCVPISNHLYFYWYRQILGQKVEFLVSFYNNEISEKSEIFDDQFSVERPDGSNFTLKIRSTKLEDSAMYFCASSETGTSYEQYFGPGTRLTVT.

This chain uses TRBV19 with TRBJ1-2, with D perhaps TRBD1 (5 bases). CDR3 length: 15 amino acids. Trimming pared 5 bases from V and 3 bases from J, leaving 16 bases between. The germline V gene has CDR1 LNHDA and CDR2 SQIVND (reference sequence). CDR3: CASSSIGGGDYGYTF. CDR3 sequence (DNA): TGTGCCAGTAGTTCCATCGGGGGGGGTGACTATGGCTACACCTTC.

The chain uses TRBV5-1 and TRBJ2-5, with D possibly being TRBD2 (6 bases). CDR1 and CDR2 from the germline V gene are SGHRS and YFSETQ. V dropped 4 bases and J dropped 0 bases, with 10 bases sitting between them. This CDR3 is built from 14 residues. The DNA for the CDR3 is TGCGCCAGCAGCCCGCGGGGAAACCAAGAGACCCAGTACTTC. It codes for CASSPRGNQETQYF.

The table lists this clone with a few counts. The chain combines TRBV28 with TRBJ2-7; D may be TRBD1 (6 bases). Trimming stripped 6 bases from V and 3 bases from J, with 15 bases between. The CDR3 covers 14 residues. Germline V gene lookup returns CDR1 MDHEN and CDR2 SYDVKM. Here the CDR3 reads CASSSQGPNYEQYF. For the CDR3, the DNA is TGTGCCAGCAGCTCCCAGGGGCCGAACTACGAGCAGTACTTC.

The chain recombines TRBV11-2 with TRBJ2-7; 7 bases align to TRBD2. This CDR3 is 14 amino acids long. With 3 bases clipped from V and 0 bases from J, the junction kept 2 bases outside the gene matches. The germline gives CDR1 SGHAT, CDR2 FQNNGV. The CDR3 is CASSFRGSSYEQYF. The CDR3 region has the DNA TGTGCCAGCAGCTTCCGCGGGAGCTCCTACGAGCAGTACTTC.

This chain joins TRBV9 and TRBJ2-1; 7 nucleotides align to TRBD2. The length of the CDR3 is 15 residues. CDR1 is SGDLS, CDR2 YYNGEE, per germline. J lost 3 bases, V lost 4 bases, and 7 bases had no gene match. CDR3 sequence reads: CASSRGGRGYNEQFF. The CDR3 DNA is TGTGCCAGCAGCCGAGGTGGGAGGGGCTACAATGAGCAGTTCTTC.

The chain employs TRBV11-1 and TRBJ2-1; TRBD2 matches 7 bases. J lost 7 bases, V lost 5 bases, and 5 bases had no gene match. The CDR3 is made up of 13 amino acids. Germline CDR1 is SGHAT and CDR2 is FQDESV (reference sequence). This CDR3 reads CASSRLAPNEQFF. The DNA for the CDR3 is TGTGCCAGCAGCCGACTAGCTCCTAATGAGCAGTTCTTC.

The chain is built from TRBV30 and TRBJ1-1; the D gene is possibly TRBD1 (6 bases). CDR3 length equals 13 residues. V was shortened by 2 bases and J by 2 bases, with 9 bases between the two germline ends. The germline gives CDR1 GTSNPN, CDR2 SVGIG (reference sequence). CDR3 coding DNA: TGTGCCTGGAGTTGGGGGGGCAACACTGAAGCTTTCTTT. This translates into CAWSWGGNTEAFF.

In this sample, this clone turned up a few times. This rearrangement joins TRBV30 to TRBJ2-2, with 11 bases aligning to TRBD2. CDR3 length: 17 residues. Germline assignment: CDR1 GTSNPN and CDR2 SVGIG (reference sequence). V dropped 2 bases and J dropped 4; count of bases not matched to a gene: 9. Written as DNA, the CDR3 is TGTGCCTGGAGTTGGGGGATTAGCGGGAGGGTCACCGGGGAGCTGTTTTTT. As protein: CAWSWGISGRVTGELFF.

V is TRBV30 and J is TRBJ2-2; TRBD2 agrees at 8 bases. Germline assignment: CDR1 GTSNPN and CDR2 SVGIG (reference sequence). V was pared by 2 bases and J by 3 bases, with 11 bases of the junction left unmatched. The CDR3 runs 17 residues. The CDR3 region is CAWSRAKRGRDTGELFF. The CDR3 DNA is TGTGCCTGGAGTAGGGCGAAGCGGGGGCGTGACACCGGGGAGCTGTTTTTT.

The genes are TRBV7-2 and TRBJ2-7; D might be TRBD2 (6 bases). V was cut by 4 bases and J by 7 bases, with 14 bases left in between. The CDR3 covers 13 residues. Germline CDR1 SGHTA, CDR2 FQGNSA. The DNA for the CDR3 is TGTGCCAGCAGCTGGCCTAGTGCGGGGGAGCAGTACTTC. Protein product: CASSWPSAGEQYF.

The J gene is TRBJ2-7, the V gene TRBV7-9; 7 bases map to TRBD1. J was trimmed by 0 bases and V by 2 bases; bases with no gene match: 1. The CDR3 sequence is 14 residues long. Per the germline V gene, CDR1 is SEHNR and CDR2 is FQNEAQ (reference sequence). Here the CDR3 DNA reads TGTGCCAGCAGCTTATGGGACAGCTCCTACGAGCAGTACTTC. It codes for CASSLWDSSYEQYF.

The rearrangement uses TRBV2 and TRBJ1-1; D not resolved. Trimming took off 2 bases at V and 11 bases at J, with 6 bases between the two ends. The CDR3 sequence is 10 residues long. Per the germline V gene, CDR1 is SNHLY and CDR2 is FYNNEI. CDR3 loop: CASSERRAFF. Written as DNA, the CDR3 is TGTGCCAGCAGTGAAAGGCGGGCTTTCTTT.

CDR3 nucleotide sequence: TGTGCCAGCAGAAGGGGTGCTGCCTATGGCTACACCTTC. Translated: CASRRGAAYGYTF. This chain uses TRBV4-2 with TRBJ1-2; possible D gene TRBD1, 5 bases. Germline CDR1 is LGHNA and CDR2 is YNFKEQ. The V gene lost 6 bases and the J gene lost 4 bases, with 12 bases spanning the gap. The CDR3 length is 13 residues.

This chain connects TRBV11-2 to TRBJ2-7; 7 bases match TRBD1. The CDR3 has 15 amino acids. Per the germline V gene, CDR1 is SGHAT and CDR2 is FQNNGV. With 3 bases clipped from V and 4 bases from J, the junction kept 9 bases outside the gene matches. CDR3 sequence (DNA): TGTGCCAGCAGCTTTCATCTTGACAGGGATTACGAGCAGTACTTC. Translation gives CASSFHLDRDYEQYF.

CDR3 region: CAWTGTGLAGEQYF. The CDR3 nucleotides read TGTGCCTGGACCGGGACAGGGCTCGCCGGCGAGCAGTACTTC. V usage is TRBV30 and J usage is TRBJ2-7; TRBD1 aligns across 9 bases. Trimming took 4 bases from V and 6 from J; bases not matched to a gene: 10. The CDR3 covers 14 residues. Germline values: CDR1 GTSNPN, CDR2 SVGIG (reference sequence).

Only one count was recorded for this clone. The CDR3 DNA reads TGTGCCAGCAGTGACCAGAATTCACCCCTCCACTTT. This translates into CASSDQNSPLHF. This chain uses TRBV25-1 with TRBJ1-6; no clear D gene. Germline lookup yields CDR1 MGHDK and CDR2 SYGVNS. V was trimmed by 3 bases and J by 7 bases, leaving 4 bases between them. The CDR3 totals 12 residues. Supplemented by reference TRBV25-1 and TRBJ1-6, the full variable domain reads EADIYQTPRYLVIGTGKKITLECSQTMGHDKMYWYQQDPGMELHLIHYSYGVNSTEKGDLSSESTVSRIRTEHFPLTLESARPSHTSQYLCASSDQNSPLHFGNGTRLTVT.

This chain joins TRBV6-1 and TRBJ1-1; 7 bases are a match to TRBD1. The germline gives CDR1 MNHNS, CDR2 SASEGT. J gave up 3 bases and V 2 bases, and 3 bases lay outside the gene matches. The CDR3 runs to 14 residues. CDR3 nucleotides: TGTGCCAGCAGTGAACGACAGGGCCACACTGAAGCTTTCTTT. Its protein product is CASSERQGHTEAFF.

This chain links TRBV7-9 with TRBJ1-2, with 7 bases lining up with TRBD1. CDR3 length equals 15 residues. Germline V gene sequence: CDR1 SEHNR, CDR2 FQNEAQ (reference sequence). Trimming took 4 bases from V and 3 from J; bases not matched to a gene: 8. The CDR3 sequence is CASSSRQGPYYGYTF. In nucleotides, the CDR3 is TGTGCCAGCAGCTCCAGACAGGGTCCATACTATGGCTACACCTTC.

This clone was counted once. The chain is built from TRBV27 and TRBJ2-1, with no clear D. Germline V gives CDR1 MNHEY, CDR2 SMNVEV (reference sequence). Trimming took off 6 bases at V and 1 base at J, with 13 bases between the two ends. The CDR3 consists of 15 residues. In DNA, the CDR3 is TGTGCCAGCAGCTATACGGAGATGTCCTACAATGAGCAGTTCTTC. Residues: CASSYTEMSYNEQFF.

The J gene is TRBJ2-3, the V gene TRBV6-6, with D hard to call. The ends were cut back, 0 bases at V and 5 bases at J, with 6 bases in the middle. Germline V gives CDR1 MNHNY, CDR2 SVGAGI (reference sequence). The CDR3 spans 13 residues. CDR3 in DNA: TGTGCCAGCAGTTACTCCGTTCTAGATACGCAGTATTTT. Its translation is CASSYSVLDTQYF.

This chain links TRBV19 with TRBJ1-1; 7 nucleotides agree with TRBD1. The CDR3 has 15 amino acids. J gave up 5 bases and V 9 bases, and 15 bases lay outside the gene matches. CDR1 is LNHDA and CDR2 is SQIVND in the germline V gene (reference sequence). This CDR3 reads CASHSFDRAGTEAFF. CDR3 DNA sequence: TGTGCCAGCCACAGCTTTGACAGGGCGGGAACTGAAGCTTTCTTT. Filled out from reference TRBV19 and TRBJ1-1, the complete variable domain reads DGGITQSPKYLFRKEGQNVTLSCEQNLNHDAMYWYRQDPGQGLRLIYYSQIVNDFQKGDIAEGYSVSREKKESFPLTVTSAQKNPTAFYLCASHSFDRAGTEAFFGQGTRLTVV.